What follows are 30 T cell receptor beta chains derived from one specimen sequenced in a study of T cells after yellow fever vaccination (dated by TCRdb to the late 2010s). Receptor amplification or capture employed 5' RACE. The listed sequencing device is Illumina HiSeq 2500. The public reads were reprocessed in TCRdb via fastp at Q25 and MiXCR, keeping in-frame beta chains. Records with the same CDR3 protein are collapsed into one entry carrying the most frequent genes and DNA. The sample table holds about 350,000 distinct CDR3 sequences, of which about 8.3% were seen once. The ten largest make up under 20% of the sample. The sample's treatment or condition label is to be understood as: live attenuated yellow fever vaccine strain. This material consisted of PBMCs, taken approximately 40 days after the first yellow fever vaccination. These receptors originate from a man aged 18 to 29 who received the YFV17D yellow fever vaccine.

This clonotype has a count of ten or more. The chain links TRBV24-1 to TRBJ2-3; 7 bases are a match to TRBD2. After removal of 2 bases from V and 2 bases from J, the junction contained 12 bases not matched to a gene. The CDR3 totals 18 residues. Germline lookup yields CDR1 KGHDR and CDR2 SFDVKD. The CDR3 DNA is TGTGCCACCAGTGATTATGGACTGGGGGGGTCCTTCACAGATACGCAGTATTTT. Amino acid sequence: CATSDYGLGGSFTDTQYF.

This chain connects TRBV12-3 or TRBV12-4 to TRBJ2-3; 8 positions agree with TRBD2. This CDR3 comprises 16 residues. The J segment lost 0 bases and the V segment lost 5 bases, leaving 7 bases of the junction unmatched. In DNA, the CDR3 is TGTGCCAGCAGTAAGCGGGGGCCCCCTAGCACAGATACGCAGTATTTT. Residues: CASSKRGPPSTDTQYF.

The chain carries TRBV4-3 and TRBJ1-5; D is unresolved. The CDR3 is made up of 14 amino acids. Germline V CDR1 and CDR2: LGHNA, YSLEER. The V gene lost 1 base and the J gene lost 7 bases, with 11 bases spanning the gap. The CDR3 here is CASSQGLSAQPQHF. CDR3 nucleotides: TGCGCCAGCAGCCAAGGTTTATCGGCACAGCCCCAGCATTTT.

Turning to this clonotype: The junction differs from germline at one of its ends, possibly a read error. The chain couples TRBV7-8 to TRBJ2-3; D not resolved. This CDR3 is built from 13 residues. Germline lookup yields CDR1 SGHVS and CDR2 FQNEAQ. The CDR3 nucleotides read TGTGCCAGCAGCTTAGGGGGTCCAGATGCGCAGTATTTT. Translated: CASSLGGPDAQYF.

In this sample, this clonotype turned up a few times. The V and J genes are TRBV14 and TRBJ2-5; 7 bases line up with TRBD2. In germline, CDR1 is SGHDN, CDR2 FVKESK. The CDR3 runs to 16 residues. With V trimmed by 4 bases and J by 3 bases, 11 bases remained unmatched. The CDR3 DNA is TGTGCCAGCAGCCCCCGACTGGGGGGGGGTGAAGAGACCCAGTACTTC. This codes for CASSPRLGGGEETQYF.

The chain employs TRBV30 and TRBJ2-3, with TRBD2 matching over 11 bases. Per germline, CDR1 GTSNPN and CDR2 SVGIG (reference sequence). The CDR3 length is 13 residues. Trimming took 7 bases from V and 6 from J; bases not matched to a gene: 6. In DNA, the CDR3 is TGTGCCTTTTCACTAGCGGGGGCGGATACGCAGTATTTT. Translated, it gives CAFSLAGADTQYF.

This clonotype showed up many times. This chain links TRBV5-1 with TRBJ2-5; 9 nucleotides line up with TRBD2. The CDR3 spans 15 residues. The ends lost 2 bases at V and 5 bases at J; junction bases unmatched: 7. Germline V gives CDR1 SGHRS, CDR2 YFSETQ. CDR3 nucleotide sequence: TGCGCCAGCAGCTTAATAGCGGGGGCCCGGGAGACCCAGTACTTC. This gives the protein CASSLIAGARETQYF.

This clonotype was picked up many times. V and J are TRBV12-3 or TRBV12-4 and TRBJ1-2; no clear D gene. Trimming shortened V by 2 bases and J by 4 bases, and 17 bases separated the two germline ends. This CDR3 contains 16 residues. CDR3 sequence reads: CASSLKPASLGYGYTF. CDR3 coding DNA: TGTGCCAGCAGTTTAAAACCAGCTTCGTTGGGCTATGGCTACACCTTC.

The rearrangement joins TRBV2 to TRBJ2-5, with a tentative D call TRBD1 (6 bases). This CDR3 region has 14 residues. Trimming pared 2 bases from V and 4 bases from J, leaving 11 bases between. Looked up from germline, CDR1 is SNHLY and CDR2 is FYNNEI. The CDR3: CASSEHRVGETQYF. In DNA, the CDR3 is TGTGCCAGCAGTGAACACAGGGTTGGAGAGACCCAGTACTTC.

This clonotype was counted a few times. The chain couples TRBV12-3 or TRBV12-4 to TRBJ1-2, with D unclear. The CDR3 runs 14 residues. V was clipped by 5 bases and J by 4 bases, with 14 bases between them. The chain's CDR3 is CASSTQQGIYGYTF. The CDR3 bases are TGTGCCAGCAGTACACAACAAGGGATCTATGGCTACACCTTC.

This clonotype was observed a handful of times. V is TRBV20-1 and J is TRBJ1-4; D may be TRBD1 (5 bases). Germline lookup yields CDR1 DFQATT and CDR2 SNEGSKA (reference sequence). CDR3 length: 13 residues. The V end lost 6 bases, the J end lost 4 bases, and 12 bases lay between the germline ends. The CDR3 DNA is TGCAGTGCGGGTGGGGGAGATAATGAAAAACTGTTTTTT. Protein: CSAGGGDNEKLFF.

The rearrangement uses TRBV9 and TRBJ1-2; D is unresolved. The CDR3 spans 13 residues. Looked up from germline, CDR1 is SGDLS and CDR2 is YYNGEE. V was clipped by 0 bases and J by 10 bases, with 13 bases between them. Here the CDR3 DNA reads TGTGCCAGCAGCGTAGAGCGGGAGGGTGTCTACACCTTC. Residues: CASSVEREGVYTF.

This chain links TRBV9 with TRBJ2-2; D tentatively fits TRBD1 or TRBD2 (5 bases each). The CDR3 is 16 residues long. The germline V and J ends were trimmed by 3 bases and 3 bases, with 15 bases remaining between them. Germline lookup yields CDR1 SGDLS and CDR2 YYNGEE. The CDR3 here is CASSGSHRGDTGELFF. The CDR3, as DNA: TGTGCCAGCAGCGGGAGTCACAGAGGGGACACCGGGGAGCTGTTTTTT.

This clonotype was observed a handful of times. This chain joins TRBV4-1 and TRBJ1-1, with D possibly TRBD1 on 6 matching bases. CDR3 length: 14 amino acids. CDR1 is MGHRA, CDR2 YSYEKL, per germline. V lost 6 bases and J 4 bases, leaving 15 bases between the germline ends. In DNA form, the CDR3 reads TGCGCCAGCAGGAAGGGGGATAGGATCACTGAAGCTTTCTTT. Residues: CASRKGDRITEAFF.

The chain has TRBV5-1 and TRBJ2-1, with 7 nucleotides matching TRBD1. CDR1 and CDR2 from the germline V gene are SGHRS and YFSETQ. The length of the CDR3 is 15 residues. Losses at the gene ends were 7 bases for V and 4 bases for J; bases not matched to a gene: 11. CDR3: CASGIQTGRYNEQFF. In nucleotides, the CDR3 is TGCGCCAGCGGGATTCAGACAGGGAGATACAATGAGCAGTTCTTC.

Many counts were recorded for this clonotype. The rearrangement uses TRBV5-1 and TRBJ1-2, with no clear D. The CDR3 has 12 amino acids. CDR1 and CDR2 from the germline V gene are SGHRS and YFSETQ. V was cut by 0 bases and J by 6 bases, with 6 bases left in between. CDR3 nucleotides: TGCGCCAGCAGCTTGGGGTCTGATGGCTACACCTTC. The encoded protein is CASSLGSDGYTF.

This chain's CDR3 is CASAKGLAGPTGELFF. In DNA, the CDR3 is TGTGCCAGTGCAAAGGGACTAGCGGGGCCCACCGGGGAGCTGTTTTTT. V gene TRBV19 combines with J gene TRBJ2-2; 13 nucleotides line up with TRBD2. From germline, CDR1 is LNHDA and CDR2 SQIVND (reference sequence). The CDR3 has 16 amino acids. V gave up 8 bases and J gave up 4 bases; unmatched junction bases: 7.

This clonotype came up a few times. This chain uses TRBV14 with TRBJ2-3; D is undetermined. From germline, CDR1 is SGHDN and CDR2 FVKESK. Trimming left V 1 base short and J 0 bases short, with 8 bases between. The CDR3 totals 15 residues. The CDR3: CASSQGLMSTDTQYF. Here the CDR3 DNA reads TGTGCCAGCAGCCAAGGGCTAATGAGCACAGATACGCAGTATTTT.

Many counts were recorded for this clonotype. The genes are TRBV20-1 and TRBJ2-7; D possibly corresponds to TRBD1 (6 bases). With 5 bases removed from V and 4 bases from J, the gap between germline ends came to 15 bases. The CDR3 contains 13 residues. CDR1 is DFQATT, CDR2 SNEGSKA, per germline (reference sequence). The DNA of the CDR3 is TGCAGTGCTGCTTCAGGACAGAAATACGAGCAGTACTTC. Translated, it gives CSAASGQKYEQYF.

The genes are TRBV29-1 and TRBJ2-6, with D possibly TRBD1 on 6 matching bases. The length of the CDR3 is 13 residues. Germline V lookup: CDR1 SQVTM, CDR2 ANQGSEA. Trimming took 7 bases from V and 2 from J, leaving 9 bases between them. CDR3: CSAAGAGANVLTF. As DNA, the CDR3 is TGCAGCGCAGCAGGGGCTGGGGCCAACGTCCTGACTTTC.

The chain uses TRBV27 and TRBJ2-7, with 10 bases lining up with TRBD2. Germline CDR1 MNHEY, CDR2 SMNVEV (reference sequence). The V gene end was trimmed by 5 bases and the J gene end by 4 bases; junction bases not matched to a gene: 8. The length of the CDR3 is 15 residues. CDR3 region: CASSGVRTSGYEQYF. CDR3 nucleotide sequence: TGTGCCAGCAGTGGGGTCCGGACTAGCGGATACGAGCAGTACTTC.

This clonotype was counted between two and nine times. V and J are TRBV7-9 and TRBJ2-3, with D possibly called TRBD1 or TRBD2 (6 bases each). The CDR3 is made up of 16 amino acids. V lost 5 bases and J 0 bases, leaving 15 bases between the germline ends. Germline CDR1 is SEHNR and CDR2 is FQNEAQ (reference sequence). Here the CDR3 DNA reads TGTGCCAGCAGCCGAGGCCCGGGGGCAAGCACAGATACGCAGTATTTT. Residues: CASSRGPGASTDTQYF. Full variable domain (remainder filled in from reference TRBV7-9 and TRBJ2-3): DTGVSQNPRHKITKRGQNVTFRCDPISEHNRLYWYRQTLGQGPEFLTYFQNEAQLEKSRLLSDRFSAERPKGSFSTLEIQRTEQGDSAMYLCASSRGPGASTDTQYFGPGTRLTVL.

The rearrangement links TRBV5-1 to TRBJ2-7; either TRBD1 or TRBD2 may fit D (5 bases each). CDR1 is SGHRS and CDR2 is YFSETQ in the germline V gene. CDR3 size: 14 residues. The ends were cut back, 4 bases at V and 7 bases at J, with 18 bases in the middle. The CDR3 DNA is TGCGCCAGCAGCCCCCCGGGGCCCCCTAAGGAGCAGTACTTC. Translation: CASSPPGPPKEQYF.

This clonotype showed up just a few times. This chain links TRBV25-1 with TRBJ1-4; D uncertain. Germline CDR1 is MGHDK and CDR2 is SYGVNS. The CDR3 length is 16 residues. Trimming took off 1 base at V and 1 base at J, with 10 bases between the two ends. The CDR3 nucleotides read TGTGCCAGCAGTGAATCCGGACGGAAAACTAATGAAAAACTGTTTTTT. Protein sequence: CASSESGRKTNEKLFF. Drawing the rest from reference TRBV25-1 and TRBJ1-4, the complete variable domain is EADIYQTPRYLVIGTGKKITLECSQTMGHDKMYWYQQDPGMELHLIHYSYGVNSTEKGDLSSESTVSRIRTEHFPLTLESARPSHTSQYLCASSESGRKTNEKLFFGSGTQLSVL.

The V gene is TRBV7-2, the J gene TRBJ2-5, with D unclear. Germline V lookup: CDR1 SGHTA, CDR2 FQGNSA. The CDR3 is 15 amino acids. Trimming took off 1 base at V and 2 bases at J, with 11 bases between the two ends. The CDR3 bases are TGTGCCAGCAGCTTAGAGCCAGGATTTCAAGAGACCCAGTACTTC. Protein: CASSLEPGFQETQYF.

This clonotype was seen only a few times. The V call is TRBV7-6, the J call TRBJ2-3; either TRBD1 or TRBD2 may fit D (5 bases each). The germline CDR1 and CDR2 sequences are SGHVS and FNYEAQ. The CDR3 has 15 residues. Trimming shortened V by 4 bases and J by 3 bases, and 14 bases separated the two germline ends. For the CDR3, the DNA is TGTGCCAGCAGCTCACCTTGGGGGACGACAGATACGCAGTATTTT. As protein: CASSSPWGTTDTQYF.

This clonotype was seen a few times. The CDR3 protein is CSANPGQLNTEAFF. CDR3 bases: TGCAGTGCCAATCCGGGACAGTTGAACACTGAAGCTTTCTTT. The V and J genes are TRBV20-1 and TRBJ1-1; 7 bases fit TRBD1. Germline loops: CDR1 DFQATT, CDR2 SNEGSKA (reference sequence). The V segment lost 6 bases and the J segment 0 bases; nucleotides outside the gene matches: 7. The CDR3 extends over 14 amino acids.

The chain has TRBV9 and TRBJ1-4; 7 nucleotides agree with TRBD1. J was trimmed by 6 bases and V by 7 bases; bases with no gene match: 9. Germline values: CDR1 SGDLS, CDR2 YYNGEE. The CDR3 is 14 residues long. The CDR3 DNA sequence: TGTGCCAGCGGCCGGACAGGAGGCCATGAAAAACTGTTTTTT. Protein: CASGRTGGHEKLFF.

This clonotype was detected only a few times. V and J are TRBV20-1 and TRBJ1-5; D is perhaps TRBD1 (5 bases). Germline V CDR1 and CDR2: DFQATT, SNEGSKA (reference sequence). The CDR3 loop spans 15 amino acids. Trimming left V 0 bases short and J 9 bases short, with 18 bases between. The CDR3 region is CSARDGGGGSRPQHF. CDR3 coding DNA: TGCAGTGCTAGAGATGGAGGCGGGGGGTCTCGGCCCCAGCATTTT.

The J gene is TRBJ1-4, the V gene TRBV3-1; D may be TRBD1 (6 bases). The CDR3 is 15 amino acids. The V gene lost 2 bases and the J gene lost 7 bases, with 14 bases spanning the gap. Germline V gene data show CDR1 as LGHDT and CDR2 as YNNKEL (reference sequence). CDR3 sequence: CASSQIQGIGEKLFF. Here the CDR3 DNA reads TGTGCCAGCAGCCAAATACAGGGTATCGGTGAAAAACTGTTTTTT.